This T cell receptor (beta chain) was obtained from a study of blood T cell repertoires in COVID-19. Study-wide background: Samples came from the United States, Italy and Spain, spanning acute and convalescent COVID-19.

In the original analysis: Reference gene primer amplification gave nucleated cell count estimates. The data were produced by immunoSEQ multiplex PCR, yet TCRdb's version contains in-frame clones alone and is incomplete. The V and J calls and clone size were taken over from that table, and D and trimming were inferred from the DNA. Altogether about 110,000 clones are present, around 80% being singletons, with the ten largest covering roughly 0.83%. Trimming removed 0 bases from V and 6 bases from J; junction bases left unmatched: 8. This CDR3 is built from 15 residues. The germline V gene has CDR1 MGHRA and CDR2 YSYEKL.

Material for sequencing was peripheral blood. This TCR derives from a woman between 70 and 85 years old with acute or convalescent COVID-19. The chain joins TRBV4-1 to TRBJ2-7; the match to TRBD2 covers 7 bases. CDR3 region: CASSQEPAGPSEQYF. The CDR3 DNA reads TGCGCCAGCAGCCAAGAACCAGCGGGGCCTTCCGAGCAGTACTTC.